The rows below give T cell receptor beta chains drawn from one sample of a study of T cells in Graves' hyperthyroidism and ophthalmopathy. A single record per CDR3 protein comes from TCRdb applying MiXCR to the multiplex PCR reads. This repertoire shows 530,000 or so distinct CDR3 sequences, less than 25% found once; its top ten account for approximately 11%. Sequenced input: blood. These receptors all come from a woman younger than 45 with Graves' ophthalmopathy. Both conserved end residues are part of each CDR3. A D gene is named only where the DNA matches it firmly. Part of the rows lack a size; the others show once, few, many or a class for expanded clones.

V gene,clone size,D gene,CDR3 length,J gene,CDR3 protein,CDR3 DNA
TRBV6-2/TRBV6-3,once,NA,15,TRBJ1-3,CASSYPGNSGNTIYF,TGTGCCAGCAGTTACCCCGGCAACTCTGGAAACACCATATATTTT
TRBV6-2/TRBV6-3,many,NA,14,TRBJ1-1,CASTFQGRGTEAFF,TGTGCCAGCACTTTCCAGGGGAGAGGGACTGAAGCTTTCTTT
TRBV29-1,many,NA,14,TRBJ1-2,CSVEWLGDNYGYTF,TGCAGCGTTGAGTGGTTAGGGGATAACTATGGCTACACCTTC
TRBV6-1,many,NA,17,TRBJ1-2,CASSDASFRGTNYGYTF,TGTGCCAGCAGTGATGCCTCGTTTCGGGGGACTAACTATGGCTACACCTTC
TRBV12-3/TRBV12-4,few,NA,17,TRBJ1-5,CASSFSGSYRTTQPQHF,TGTGCCAGCAGTTTTTCGGGGTCATACCGCACCACCCAGCCCCAGCATTTT
TRBV5-6,few,NA,14,TRBJ2-2,CASSFYRNIGELFF,TGTGCCAGCAGCTTTTACAGGAATATCGGGGAGCTGTTTTTT
TRBV9,NA,NA,17,TRBJ1-2,CASSVGGGIGKLGGYTF,TGTGCCAGCAGCGTAGGTGGAGGGATTGGAAAACTGGGTGGCTACACCTTC
TRBV7-9,NA,NA,15,TRBJ2-7,CASSRPISSSYEQYF,TGTGCCAGCAGCCGTCCCATAAGTTCCTCCTACGAGCAGTACTTC
TRBV28,many,NA,12,TRBJ1-1,CATADLNTEAFF,TGTGCCACAGCCGACCTGAACACTGAAGCTTTCTTT
TRBV11-1,NA,NA,16,TRBJ1-5,CASSYADRYSNQPQHF,TGTGCCAGCAGCTACGCCGACAGGTATAGCAATCAGCCCCAGCATTTT
TRBV4-1,many,TRBD1,16,TRBJ2-2,CASSQGDRGWIGELFF,TGCGCCAGCAGCCAAGGGGACAGGGGGTGGATCGGGGAGCTGTTTTTT
TRBV6-1,many,NA,13,TRBJ1-2,CASSEWAEYGYTF,TGTGCCAGCAGTGAATGGGCAGAATATGGCTACACCTTC
TRBV6-2/TRBV6-3,many,NA,14,TRBJ2-7,CASSYEADSYEQYF,TGTGCCAGCAGTTACGAAGCGGACAGTTACGAGCAGTACTTC